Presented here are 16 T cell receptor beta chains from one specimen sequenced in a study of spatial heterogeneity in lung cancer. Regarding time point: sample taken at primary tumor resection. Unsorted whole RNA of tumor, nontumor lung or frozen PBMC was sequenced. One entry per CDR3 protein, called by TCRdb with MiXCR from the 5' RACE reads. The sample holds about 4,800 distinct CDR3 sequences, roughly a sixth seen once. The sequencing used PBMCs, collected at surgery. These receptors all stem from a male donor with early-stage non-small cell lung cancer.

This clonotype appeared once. The CDR3 protein is CASTQRDGNTIYF. The CDR3 bases are TGTGCCAGCACCCAAAGGGACGGAAACACCATATATTTT. This chain joins TRBV12-3 or TRBV12-4 and TRBJ1-3; a weak D match, TRBD1 (5 bases). CDR3 size: 13 residues. The V end was cut by 7 bases, the J end by 4 bases, with 11 bases between.

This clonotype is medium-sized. For the CDR3, the DNA is TGTGCCATCGCAGAAGGAGCGGCCTCCTACAATGAGCAGTTCTTC. This sequence encodes CAIAEGAASYNEQFF. J is TRBJ2-1 and V is TRBV10-3; D possibly corresponds to TRBD2 (5 bases). CDR1 ENHRY and CDR2 SYGVKD come from the germline V gene. The CDR3 runs 15 residues. V gave up 8 bases and J gave up 0 bases, with 14 bases separating them.

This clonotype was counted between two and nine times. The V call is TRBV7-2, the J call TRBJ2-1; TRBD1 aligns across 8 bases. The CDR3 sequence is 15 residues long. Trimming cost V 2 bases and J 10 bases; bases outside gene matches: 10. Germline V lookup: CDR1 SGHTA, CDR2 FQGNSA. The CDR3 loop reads CASSLRTGLYWEQFF. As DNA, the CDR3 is TGTGCCAGCAGCTTACGGACAGGGCTGTACTGGGAGCAGTTCTTC.

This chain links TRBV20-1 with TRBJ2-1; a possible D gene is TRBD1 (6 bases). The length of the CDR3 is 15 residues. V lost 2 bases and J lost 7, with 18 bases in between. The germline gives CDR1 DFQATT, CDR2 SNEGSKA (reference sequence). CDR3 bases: TGCAGTGCTAGAAACAGGGTTGGGGGTTTAAATGAGCAGTTCTTC. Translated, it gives CSARNRVGGLNEQFF.

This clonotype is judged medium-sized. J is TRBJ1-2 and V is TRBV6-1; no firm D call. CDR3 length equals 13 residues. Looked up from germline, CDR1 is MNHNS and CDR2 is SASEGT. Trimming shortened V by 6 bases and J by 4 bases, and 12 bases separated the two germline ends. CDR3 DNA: TGTGCCAGCAGGGCCGGGATCCTCTATGGCTACACCTTC. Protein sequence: CASRAGILYGYTF.

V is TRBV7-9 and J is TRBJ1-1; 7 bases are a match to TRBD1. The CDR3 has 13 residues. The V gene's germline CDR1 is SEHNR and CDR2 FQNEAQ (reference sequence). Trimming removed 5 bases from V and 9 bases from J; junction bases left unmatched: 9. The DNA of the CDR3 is TGTGCCAGCAGCGCGTGGGGACAGAATCAAGCTTTCTTT. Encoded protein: CASSAWGQNQAFF.

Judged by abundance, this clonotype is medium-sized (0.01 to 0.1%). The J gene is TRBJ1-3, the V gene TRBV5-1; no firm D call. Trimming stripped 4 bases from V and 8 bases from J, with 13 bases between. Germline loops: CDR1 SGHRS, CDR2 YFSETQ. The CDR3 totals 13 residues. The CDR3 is CASSMDGMDTIYF. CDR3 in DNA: TGCGCCAGCAGCATGGACGGGATGGACACCATATATTTT.

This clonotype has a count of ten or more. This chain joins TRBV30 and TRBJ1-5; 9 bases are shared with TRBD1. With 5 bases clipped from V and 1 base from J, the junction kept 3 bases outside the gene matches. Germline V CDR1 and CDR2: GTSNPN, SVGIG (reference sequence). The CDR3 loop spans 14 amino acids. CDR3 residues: CAWADRGSNQPQHF. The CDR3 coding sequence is TGTGCCTGGGCGGACAGGGGAAGCAATCAGCCCCAGCATTTT.

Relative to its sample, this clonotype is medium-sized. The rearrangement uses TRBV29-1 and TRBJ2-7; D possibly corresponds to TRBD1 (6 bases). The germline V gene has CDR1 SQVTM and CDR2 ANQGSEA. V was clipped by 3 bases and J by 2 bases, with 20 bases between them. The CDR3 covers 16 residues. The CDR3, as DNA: TGCAGCGTTGATGGTTTCCCGGGACAATCAACCTACGAGCAGTACTTC. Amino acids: CSVDGFPGQSTYEQYF.

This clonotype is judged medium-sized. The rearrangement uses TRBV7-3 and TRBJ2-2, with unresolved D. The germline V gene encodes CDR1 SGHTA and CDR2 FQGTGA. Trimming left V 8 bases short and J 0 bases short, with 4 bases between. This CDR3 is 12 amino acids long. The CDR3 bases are TGTGCCAGCGAGTCGAACACCGGGGAGCTGTTTTTT. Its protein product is CASESNTGELFF.

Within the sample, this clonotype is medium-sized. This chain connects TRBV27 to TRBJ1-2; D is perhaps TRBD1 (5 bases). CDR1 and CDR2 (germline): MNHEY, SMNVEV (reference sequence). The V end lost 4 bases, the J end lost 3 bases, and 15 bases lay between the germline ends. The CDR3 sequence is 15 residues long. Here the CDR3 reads CASSSMSPRDYGYTF. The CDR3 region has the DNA TGTGCCAGCAGTTCCATGAGTCCCAGGGACTATGGCTACACCTTC.

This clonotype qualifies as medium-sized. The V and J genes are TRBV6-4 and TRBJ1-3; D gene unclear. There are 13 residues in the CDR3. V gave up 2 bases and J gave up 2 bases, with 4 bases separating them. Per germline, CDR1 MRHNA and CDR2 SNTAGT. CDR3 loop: CASSDRPGNTIYF. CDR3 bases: TGTGCCAGCAGTGACCGCCCTGGAAACACCATATATTTT.

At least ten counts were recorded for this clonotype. This CDR3 reads CASSIGQGITGTDTQYF. The CDR3 DNA follows: TGTGCCAGCAGCATCGGACAGGGGATTACGGGAACAGATACGCAGTATTTT. The V call is TRBV7-3, the J call TRBJ2-3; the match to TRBD1 covers 9 bases. This CDR3 is built from 17 residues. Germline V gene data show CDR1 as SGHTA and CDR2 as FQGTGA. Germline trimming cut 5 bases from V and 3 bases from J; bases unmatched to any gene: 12.

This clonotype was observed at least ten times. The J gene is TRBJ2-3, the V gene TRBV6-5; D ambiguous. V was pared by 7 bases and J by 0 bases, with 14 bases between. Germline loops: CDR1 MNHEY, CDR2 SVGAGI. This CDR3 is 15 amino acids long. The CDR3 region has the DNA TGTGCCAGCACCTGGACGAAGGGTAGCACAGATACGCAGTATTTT. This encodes CASTWTKGSTDTQYF.

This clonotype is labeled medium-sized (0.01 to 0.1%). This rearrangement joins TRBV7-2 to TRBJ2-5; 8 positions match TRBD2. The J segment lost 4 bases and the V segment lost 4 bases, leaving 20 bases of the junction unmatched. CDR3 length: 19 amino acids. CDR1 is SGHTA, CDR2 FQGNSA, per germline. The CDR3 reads CASSSKEGGSGVLRETQYF. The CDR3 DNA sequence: TGTGCCAGCAGCTCAAAGGAGGGCGGTAGCGGGGTTCTAAGAGAGACCCAGTACTTC.

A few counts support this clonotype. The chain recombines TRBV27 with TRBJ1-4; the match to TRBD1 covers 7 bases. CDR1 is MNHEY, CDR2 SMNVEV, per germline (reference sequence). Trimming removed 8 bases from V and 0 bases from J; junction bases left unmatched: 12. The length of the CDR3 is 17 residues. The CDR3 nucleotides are TGTGCCAGCGGACAACCCCTCCAGGGGGCAACTAATGAAAAACTGTTTTTT. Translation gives CASGQPLQGATNEKLFF.